This TCR beta chain came from a study of CD8+ T cells in alopecia areata. Study-level background: Roughly 7-10-week-old female C3H/HeJ mice were grafted with skin from spontaneously alopecic roughly 6-12-month-old C3H/HeJ graft donors.

The V segment lost 3 bases and the J segment 0 bases; nucleotides outside the gene matches: 7. This CDR3 region has 16 residues. The germline gives CDR1 NSHNY, CDR2 SYGAGN. On the basis of CD4, CD8alpha, NKG2D, NKG2ACE and other markers, pooled cutaneous lymph node cells were sorted. For this clone: Its antigen is as yet unknown. Gene names denote mouse genes. The read terminates 4 residues before the CDR3 end, so the remaining end is supplied by the germline J gene.

Notes on the study in general: Across lesional scalp, and particularly alopecia totalis/universalis, clonality surpassed that of normal scalp. Scalp sample data also include resident alphabeta T cells from normal skin. Patients showed less clear TCR sequence sharing than mice, possibly partly because of HLA diversity.

RNA extraction was followed by reverse transcription into cDNA, which acted as the sequencing template. TCRdb's table, derived via immunoSEQ multiplex PCR, lists solely in-frame clones and lacks some. The sample holds 20,000 or so clones, and no clone turns up only once. The V gene is TRBV13-1, the J gene TRBJ2-3; 7 bases are a match to TRBD1. This clonotype originated in a C3H/HeJ mouse with alopecia areata. The MHC haplotype of this mouse line is H2-k. Sequenced material: CD8+ T cells sorted from a lymph node. CDR3 bases read: TGTGCCAGCAGTGGTCCGACAGGGAGGAGTGCAGAA. Its protein is CASSGPTGRSAE. The whole CDR3 protein is CASSGPTGRSAETLYF.